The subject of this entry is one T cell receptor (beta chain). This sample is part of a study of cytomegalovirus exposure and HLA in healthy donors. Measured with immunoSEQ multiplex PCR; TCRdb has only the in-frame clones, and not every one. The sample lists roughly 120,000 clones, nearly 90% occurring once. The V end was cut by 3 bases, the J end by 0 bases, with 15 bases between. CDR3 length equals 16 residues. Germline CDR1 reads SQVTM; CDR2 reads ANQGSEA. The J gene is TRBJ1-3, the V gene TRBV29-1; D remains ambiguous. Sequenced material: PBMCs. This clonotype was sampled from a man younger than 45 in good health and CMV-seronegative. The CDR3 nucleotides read TGCAGCGTTGATGGATCAGGTTATAACTCTGGAAACACCATATATTTT. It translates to CSVDGSGYNSGNTIYF. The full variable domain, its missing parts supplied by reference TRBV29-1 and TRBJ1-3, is SAVISQKPSRDICQRGTSLTIQCQVDSQVTMMFWYRQQPGQSLTLIATANQGSEATYESGFVIDKFPISRPNLTFSTLTVSNMSPEDSSIYLCSVDGSGYNSGNTIYFGEGSWLTVV.